This T cell receptor (beta chain) was recorded in a study of T-cell reconstitution after alpha-beta-depleted transplantation in children. V was clipped by 7 bases and J by 4 bases, with 14 bases between them. The CDR3 loop spans 12 amino acids. The V gene's germline CDR1 is SQVTM and CDR2 ANQGSEA. In its sample, this clonotype was seen a few times. Construction of the TCRbeta library involved unique molecular identifiers. TCRdb independently ran MiXCR on the PCR reads; one entry per CDR3 protein. The table lists hundreds of thousands of distinct CDR3 sequences, around 16% of them singletons, with roughly 3.3% in the top ten.

The clonotype was recovered from a human donor who donated a stem cell graft to a child with acute lymphoblastic leukemia. Here the sequenced sample was PBMCs from the stem cell graft donor, taken from the stem cell graft. The V call is TRBV29-1, the J call TRBJ2-7; possibly TRBD1 or TRBD2 for D (5 bases each). In DNA form, the CDR3 reads TGCAGCGCCTCCTCAGGGAGATACGAGCAGTACTTC. Encoded protein: CSASSGRYEQYF.